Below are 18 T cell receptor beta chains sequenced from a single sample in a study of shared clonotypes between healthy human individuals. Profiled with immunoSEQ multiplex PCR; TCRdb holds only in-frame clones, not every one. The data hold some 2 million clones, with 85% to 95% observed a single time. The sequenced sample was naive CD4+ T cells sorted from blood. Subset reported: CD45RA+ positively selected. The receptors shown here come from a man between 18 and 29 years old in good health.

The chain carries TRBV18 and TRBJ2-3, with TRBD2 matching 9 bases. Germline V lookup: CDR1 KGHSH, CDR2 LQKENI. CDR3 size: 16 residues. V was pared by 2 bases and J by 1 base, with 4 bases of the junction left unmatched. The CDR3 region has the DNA TGTGCCAGCTCACCATCGATAGCGGGGGGCACAGATACGCAGTATTTT. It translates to CASSPSIAGGTDTQYF.

Here the CDR3 reads CASSVEAASNYEQYF. CDR3 coding DNA: TGTGCCAGCAGCGTAGAAGCAGCCTCAAATTACGAGCAGTACTTC. The chain recombines TRBV9 with TRBJ2-7; D remains unclear. Germline CDR1 is SGDLS and CDR2 is YYNGEE. The V end was cut by 0 bases, the J end by 4 bases, with 14 bases between. This CDR3 comprises 15 residues.

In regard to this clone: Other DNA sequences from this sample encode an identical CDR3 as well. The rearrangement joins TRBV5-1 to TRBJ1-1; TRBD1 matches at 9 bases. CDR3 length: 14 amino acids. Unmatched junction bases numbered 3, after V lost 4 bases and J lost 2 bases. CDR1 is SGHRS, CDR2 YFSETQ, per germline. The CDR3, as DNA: TGCGCCAGCAGCATGGGACAGGGAAACACTGAAGCTTTCTTT. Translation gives CASSMGQGNTEAFF.

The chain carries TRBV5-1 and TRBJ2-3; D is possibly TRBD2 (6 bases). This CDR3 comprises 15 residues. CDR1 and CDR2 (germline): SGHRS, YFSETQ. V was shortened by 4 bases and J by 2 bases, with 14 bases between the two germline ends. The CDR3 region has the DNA TGCGCCAGCAGCCCGGGGGTCCTCCTCACAGATACGCAGTATTTT. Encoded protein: CASSPGVLLTDTQYF.

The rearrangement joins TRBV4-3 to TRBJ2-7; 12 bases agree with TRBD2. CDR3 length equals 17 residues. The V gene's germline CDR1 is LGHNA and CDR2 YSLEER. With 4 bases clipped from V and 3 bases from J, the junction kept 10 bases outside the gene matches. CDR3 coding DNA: TGCGCCAGCAGCCCCGCCCATGGACTAGCGGGATACTACGAGCAGTACTTC. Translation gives CASSPAHGLAGYYEQYF.

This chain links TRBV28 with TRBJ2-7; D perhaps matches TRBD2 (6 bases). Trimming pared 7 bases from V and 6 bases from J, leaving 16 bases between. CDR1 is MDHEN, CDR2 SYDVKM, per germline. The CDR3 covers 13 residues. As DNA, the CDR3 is TGTGCCAGCACCTACCGGGAGAAGGGCGAGCAGTACTTC. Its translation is CASTYREKGEQYF.

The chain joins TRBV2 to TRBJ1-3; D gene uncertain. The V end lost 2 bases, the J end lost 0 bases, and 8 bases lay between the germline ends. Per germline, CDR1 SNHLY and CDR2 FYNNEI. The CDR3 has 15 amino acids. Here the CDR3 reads CASSETGSSGNTIYF. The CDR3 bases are TGTGCCAGCAGTGAAACGGGCAGCTCTGGAAACACCATATATTTT.

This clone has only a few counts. The DNA of the CDR3 is TGTGCCAGCAGTGGCGCGGGGCAGCCCCAGCATTTT. Protein: CASSGAGQPQHF. This chain joins TRBV28 and TRBJ1-5, with unresolved D. The ends were cut back, 5 bases at V and 7 bases at J, with 9 bases in the middle. The CDR3 consists of 12 residues. CDR1 MDHEN and CDR2 SYDVKM come from the germline V gene.

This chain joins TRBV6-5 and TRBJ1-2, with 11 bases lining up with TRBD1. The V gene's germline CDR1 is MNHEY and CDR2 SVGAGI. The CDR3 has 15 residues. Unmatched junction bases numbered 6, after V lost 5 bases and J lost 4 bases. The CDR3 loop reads CASSRGTGGIYGYTF. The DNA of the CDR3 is TGTGCCAGCAGTAGGGGGACAGGGGGAATCTATGGCTACACCTTC.

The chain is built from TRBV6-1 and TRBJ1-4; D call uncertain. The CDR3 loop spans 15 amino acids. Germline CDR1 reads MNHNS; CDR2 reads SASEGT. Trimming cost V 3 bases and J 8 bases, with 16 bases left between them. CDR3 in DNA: TGTGCCAGCAGTGAGTTCAGGCTAGAGCGAGAAAAACTGTTTTTT. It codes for CASSEFRLEREKLFF.

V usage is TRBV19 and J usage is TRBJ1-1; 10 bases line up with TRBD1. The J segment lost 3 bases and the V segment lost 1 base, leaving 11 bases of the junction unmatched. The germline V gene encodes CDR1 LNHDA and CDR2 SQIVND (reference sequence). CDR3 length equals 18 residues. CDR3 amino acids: CASSIARDRGVRYTEAFF. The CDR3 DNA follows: TGTGCCAGTAGTATAGCCCGGGACAGGGGTGTGCGGTACACTGAAGCTTTCTTT.

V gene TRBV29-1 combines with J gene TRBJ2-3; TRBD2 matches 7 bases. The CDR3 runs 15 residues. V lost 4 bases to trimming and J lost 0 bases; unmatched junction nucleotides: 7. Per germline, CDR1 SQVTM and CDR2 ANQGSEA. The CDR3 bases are TGCAGCGTTGGACTAGCAGCTACTAGCACAGATACGCAGTATTTT. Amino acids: CSVGLAATSTDTQYF.

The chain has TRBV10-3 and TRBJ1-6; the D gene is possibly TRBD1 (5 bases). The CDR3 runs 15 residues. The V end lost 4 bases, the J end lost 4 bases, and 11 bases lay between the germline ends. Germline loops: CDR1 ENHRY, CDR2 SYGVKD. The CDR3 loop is CAISGRQNYNSPLHF. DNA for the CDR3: TGTGCCATCAGTGGCCGACAGAATTATAATTCACCCCTCCACTTT.

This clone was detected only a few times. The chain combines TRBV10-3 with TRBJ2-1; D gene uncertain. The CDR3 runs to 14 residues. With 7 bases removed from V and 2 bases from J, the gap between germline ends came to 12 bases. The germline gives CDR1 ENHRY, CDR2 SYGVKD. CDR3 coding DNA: TGTGCCATCACCCCAGGAGCGACCTACAATGAGCAGTTCTTC. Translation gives CAITPGATYNEQFF.

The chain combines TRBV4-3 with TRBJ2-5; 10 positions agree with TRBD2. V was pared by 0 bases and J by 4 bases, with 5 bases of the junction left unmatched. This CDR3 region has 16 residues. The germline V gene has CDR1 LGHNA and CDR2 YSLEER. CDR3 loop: CASSQDLAGASETQYF. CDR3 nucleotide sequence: TGCGCCAGCAGCCAAGATCTAGCGGGAGCTTCAGAGACCCAGTACTTC.

CDR3 nucleotide sequence: TGTGCCAGCAGCCCCCAGGGACCCCCTCTCGGGCAGTACTTC. This codes for CASSPQGPPLGQYF. J is TRBJ2-7 and V is TRBV2, with D possibly being TRBD1 or TRBD2 (5 bases each). V shed 6 bases and J shed 9 bases, with 21 bases lying between them. This CDR3 has 14 residues. Germline values: CDR1 SNHLY, CDR2 FYNNEI.

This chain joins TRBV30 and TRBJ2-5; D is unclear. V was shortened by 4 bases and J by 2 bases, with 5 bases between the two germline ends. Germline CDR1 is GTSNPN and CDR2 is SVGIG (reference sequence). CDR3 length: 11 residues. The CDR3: CAWMGQETQYF. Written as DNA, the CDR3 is TGTGCCTGGATGGGGCAAGAGACCCAGTACTTC.

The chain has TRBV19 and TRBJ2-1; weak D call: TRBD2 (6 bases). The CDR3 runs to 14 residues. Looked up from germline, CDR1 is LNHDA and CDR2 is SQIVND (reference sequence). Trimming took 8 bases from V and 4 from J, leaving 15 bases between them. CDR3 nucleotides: TGTGCCAGTCGGATGGGGCTAGCGTACAATGAGCAGTTCTTC. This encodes CASRMGLAYNEQFF. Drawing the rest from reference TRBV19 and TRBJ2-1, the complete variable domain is DGGITQSPKYLFRKEGQNVTLSCEQNLNHDAMYWYRQDPGQGLRLIYYSQIVNDFQKGDIAEGYSVSREKKESFPLTVTSAQKNPTAFYLCASRMGLAYNEQFFGPGTRLTVL.